This TCR beta chain is drawn from a study of siplizumab effects on memory and regulatory T cells. Study results and limitations: Confirmatory evidence of suppressive function in proliferating siplizumab-culture Tregs was not obtained.

Regarding this clone: Its antigen is still unknown.

Libraries were prepared by immunoSEQ multiplex PCR; TCRdb keeps only in-frame clonotypes and omits some of them. The sample consists of approximately 94,000 clones, more than 90% of them appearing once. V was clipped by 1 base and J by 3 bases, with 10 bases between them. CDR3 size: 14 residues. Germline CDR1 LGHNA, CDR2 YNFKEQ. J is TRBJ2-7 and V is TRBV4-2; weak D call: TRBD2 (5 bases). The sequenced sample consisted of CD4+ T cells sorted from blood. The receptor was isolated from a human donor in good health. CDR3 amino acids: CASSQAVSGYEQYF. The DNA of the CDR3 is TGTGCCAGCAGCCAAGCCGTAAGCGGCTACGAGCAGTACTTC.